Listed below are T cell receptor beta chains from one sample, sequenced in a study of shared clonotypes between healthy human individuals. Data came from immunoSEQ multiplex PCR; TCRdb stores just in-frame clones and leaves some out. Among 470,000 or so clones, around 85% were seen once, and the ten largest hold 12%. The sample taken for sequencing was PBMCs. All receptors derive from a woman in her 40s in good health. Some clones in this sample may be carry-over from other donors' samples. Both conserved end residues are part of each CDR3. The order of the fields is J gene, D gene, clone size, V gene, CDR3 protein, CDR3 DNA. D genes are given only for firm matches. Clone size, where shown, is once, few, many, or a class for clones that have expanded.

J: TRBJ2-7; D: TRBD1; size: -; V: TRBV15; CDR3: CATSRSGTGARYEQYF; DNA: TGTGCCACCAGCCGAAGTGGGACAGGGGCCAGATACGAGCAGTACTTC
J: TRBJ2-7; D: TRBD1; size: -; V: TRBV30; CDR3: CAWEGGQAREQYF; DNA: TGTGCCTGGGAAGGGGGACAGGCCCGCGAGCAGTACTTC
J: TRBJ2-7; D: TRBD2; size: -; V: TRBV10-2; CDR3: CASSEWSSGSIYEQYF; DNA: TGCGCCAGCAGTGAGTGGTCTAGCGGATCGATATACGAGCAGTACTTC
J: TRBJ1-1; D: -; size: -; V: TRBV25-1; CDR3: CASSAPRPGGAAFF; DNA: TGTGCCAGCAGTGCCCCAAGACCTGGAGGCGCAGCTTTCTTT
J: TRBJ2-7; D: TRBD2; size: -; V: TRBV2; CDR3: CASAKGLAGVREQYF; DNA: TGTGCCAGCGCAAAGGGACTAGCGGGAGTTAGGGAGCAGTACTTC
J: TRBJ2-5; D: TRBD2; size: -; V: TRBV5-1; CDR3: CASSLEATSGTGTQYF; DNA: TGCGCCAGCAGCTTGGAGGCCACTAGCGGGACTGGGACCCAGTACTTC
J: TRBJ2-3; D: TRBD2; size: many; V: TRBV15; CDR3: CATSPTTWGGDTQYF; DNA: TGTGCCACCAGCCCTACTACCTGGGGGGGGGATACGCAGTATTTT
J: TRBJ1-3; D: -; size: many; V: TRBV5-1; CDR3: CASSDGGDGNTIYF; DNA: TGCGCCAGCAGCGACGGGGGAGATGGAAACACCATATATTTT
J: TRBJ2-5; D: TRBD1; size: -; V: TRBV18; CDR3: CASSPRLGQGRETQYF; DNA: TGTGCCAGCTCACCTCGGCTGGGACAGGGAAGGGAGACCCAGTACTTC
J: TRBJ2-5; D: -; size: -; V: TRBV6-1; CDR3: CASSVRSQQETQYF; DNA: TGTGCCAGCAGTGTTCGGAGTCAACAAGAGACCCAGTACTTC
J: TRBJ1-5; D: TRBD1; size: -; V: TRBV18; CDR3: CASSPGQGNQPQHF; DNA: TGTGCCAGCTCACCAGGACAGGGCAATCAGCCCCAGCATTTT
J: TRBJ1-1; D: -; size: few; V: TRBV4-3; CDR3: CASSQGWGEGNTEAFF; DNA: TGCGCCAGCAGCCAAGGGTGGGGCGAAGGGAACACTGAAGCTTTCTTT
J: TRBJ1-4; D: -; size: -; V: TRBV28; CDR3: CASSTFLGGVEKLFF; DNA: TGTGCCAGCTCCACGTTTCTTGGGGGTGTCGAAAAACTGTTTTTT
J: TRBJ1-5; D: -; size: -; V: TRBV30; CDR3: CAWSVGDLYNQPQHF; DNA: TGTGCCTGGAGTGTCGGGGATTTATACAATCAGCCCCAGCATTTT
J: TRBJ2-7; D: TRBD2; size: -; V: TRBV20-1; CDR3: CSSAGTYEQYF; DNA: TGCAGCTCAGCGGGAACCTACGAGCAGTACTTC
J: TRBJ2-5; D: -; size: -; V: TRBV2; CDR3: CASSVGRQPSGETQYF; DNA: TGTGCCAGCAGTGTCGGCAGACAACCCTCGGGGGAGACCCAGTACTTC
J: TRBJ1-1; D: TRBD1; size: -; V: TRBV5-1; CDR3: CASKQTGATNTEAFF; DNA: TGCGCCAGCAAGCAGACAGGGGCTACGAACACTGAAGCTTTCTTT
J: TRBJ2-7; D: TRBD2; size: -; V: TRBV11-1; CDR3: CASSFGGTNGTYEQYF; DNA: TGTGCCAGTAGCTTCGGAGGGACTAACGGGACGTACGAGCAGTACTTC
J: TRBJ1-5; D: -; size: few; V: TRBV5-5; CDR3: CASSLVALYQPQHF; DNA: TGTGCCAGCAGCTTGGTGGCCCTTTACCAGCCCCAGCATTTT
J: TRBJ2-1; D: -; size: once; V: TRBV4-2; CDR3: CASSQSSGAREQFF; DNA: TGTGCCAGCAGCCAAAGTAGTGGGGCCCGCGAGCAGTTCTTC
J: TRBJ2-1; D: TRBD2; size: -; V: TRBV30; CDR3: CAWQLAGVNEQFF; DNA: TGTGCCTGGCAGCTAGCGGGGGTCAATGAGCAGTTCTTC
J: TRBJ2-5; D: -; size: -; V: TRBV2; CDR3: CASRSWETQYF; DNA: TGTGCCAGCAGATCGTGGGAGACCCAGTACTTC
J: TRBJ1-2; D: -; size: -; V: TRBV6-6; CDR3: CASTRPEYYGYTF; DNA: TGTGCCAGCACCCGCCCTGAGTACTATGGCTACACCTTC
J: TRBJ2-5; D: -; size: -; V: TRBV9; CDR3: CASSVGRAQETQYF; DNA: TGTGCCAGCAGCGTAGGCAGGGCACAAGAGACCCAGTACTTC
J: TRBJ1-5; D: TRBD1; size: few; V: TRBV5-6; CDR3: CASSRKLGTGGQPQHF; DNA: TGTGCCAGCAGCCGTAAACTGGGGACAGGGGGTCAGCCCCAGCATTTT
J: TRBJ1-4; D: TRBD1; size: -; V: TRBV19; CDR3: CASSSDRSTNEKLFF; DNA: TGTGCCAGTAGCTCGGACAGGTCGACTAATGAAAAACTGTTTTTT
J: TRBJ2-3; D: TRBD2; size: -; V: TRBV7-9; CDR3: CASSRTSGEKDTQYF; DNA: TGTGCCAGCAGCCGGACTAGCGGGGAGAAAGATACGCAGTATTTT
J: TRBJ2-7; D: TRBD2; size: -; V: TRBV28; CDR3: CASVTSGSSYEQYF; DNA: TGTGCCAGCGTTACTAGCGGGAGTTCCTACGAGCAGTACTTC
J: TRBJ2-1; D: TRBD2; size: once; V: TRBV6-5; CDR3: CASRAGLAANEQFF; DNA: TGTGCCAGCAGGGCGGGACTAGCGGCCAATGAGCAGTTCTTC
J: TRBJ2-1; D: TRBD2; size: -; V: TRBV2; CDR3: CASTGASGSSYNEQFF; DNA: TGTGCCAGCACTGGCGCTAGCGGGAGTTCGTACAATGAGCAGTTCTTC
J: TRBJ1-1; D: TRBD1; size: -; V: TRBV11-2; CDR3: CASSQQGATEAFF; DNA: TGTGCCAGCAGCCAACAGGGGGCTACTGAAGCTTTCTTT
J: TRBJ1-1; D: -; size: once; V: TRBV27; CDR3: CASSLSGHGDTEAFF; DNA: TGTGCCAGCAGTTTATCTGGCCACGGGGACACTGAAGCTTTCTTT
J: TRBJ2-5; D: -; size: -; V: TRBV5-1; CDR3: CASSLVLDTQETQYF; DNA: TGCGCCAGCAGCTTGGTCCTTGACACCCAAGAGACCCAGTACTTC
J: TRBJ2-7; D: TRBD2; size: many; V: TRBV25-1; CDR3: CASRLGTSGSRGEQYF; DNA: TGTGCCAGCAGATTAGGGACTAGCGGGAGTCGAGGTGAGCAGTACTTC
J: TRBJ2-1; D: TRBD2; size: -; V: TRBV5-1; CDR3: CASSPPGTSSEQFF; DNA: TGCGCCAGCAGCCCCCCCGGGACTAGCAGTGAGCAGTTCTTC
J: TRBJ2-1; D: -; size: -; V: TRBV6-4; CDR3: CASSVEPEYYNEQFF; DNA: TGTGCCAGCAGTGTTGAACCAGAGTACTACAACGAGCAGTTCTTC
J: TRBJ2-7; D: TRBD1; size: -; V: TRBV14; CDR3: CASSQGTGGEQYF; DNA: TGTGCCAGCAGCCAAGGGACAGGGGGCGAGCAGTACTTC
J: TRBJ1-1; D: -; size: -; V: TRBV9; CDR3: CASSPGGWQRNTEAFF; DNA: TGTGCCAGCAGCCCCGGGGGGTGGCAGCGGAACACTGAAGCTTTCTTT
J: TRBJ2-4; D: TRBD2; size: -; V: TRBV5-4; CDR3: CASSLGPRGGRDIQYF; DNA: TGTGCCAGCAGCTTGGGGCCTAGGGGCGGGAGGGACATTCAGTACTTC
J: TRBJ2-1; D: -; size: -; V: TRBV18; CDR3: CASSPPGQRPNEQFF; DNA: TGTGCCAGCTCACCACCGGGACAACGCCCCAATGAGCAGTTCTTC
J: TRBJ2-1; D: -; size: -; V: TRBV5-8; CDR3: CASSLGDRQFF; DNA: TGTGCCAGCAGCTTGGGGGACCGGCAGTTCTTC
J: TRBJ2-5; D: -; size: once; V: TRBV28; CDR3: CASGKRASETQYF; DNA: TGTGCCAGCGGAAAAAGGGCTTCAGAGACCCAGTACTTC
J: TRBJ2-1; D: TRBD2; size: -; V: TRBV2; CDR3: CASSRLAGVNEQFF; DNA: TGTGCCAGCAGCCGACTAGCGGGAGTGAATGAGCAGTTCTTC
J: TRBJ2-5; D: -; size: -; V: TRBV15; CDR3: CATSSYGQIETQYF; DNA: TGTGCCACCAGCAGCTACGGACAGATAGAGACCCAGTACTTC
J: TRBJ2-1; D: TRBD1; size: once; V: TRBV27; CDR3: CASARDRGYNEQFF; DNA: TGTGCCAGCGCCCGGGACAGGGGCTACAATGAGCAGTTCTTC
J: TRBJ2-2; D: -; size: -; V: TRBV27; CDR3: CASATTYTGELFF; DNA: TGTGCCAGCGCCACGACCTACACCGGGGAGCTGTTTTTT
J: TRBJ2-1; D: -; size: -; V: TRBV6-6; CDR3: CASSPLTGALEGEQFF; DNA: TGTGCCAGCAGCCCTCTGACAGGCGCCCTGGAGGGTGAGCAGTTCTTC
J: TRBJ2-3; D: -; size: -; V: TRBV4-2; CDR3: CASSQDLGGDTQYF; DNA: TGTGCCAGCAGCCAAGATCTCGGGGGAGATACGCAGTATTTT
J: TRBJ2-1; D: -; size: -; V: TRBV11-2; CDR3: CASSLGPRHYNEQFF; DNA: TGTGCCAGCAGCCTAGGGCCGCGACACTACAATGAGCAGTTCTTC
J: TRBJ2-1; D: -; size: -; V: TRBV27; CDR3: CASSYLRTDSPEFF; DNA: TGTGCCAGCAGTTATCTAAGAACTGACAGTCCGGAGTTCTTC
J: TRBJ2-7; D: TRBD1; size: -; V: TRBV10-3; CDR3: CAISGTQGIYEQYF; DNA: TGTGCCATCAGTGGGACACAGGGGATCTACGAGCAGTACTTC
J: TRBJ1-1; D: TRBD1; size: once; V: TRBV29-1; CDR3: CSVDGTGVNTEAFF; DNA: TGCAGCGTAGACGGCACAGGGGTGAACACTGAAGCTTTCTTT
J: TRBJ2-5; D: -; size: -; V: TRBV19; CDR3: CASSMRAGGETQYF; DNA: TGTGCCAGTAGTATGAGGGCGGGTGGGGAGACCCAGTACTTC
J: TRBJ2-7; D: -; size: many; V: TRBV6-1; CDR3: CATREWGAQNEQYF; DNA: TGTGCCACCCGGGAATGGGGTGCCCAGAACGAGCAGTACTTC
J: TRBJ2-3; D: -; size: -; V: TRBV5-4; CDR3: CASSFGGTTDTQYF; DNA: TGTGCCAGCAGCTTCGGCGGGACGACAGATACGCAGTATTTT
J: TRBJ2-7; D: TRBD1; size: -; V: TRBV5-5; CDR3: CASSLGTGGGEQYF; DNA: TGTGCCAGCAGCTTGGGGACAGGGGGCGGCGAGCAGTACTTC
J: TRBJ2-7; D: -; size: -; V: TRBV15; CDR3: CATSRPPPLSEQYF; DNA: TGTGCCACCAGCAGACCGCCCCCTCTTTCCGAGCAGTACTTC